This T cell receptor (beta chain) derives from a study of lung T cells in sarcoidosis with Löfgren's syndrome. Study results and limitations: In alpha-beta pairs, TRAV12-1 favored TRBV2, and their CDR3s were homologous. Shared TRAV12-1 and TRBV2 CDR3 motifs across Löfgren's syndrome patients reportedly suggested public CD4+ TCRs. The most expanded V genes in Löfgren's patients were reportedly TRAV12-1 and TRBV2.

The germline V gene has CDR1 MGHDK and CDR2 SYGVNS. V was clipped by 5 bases and J by 6 bases, with 18 bases between them. This CDR3 has 15 residues. In TCRdb, the reads were re-called with MiXCR into one record per CDR3 protein. Among tens of thousands of distinct CDR3 sequences, 21% were seen once, and the ten largest hold about 2.5%. This clonotype was recorded at least ten times. Its target is not known. This chain uses TRBV25-1 with TRBJ2-3, with TRBD2 as a possible D gene (6 bases). This TCR was recovered from a human donor with sarcoidosis (Löfgren's syndrome or another form), or a control subject (not recorded which). Material for sequencing was CD4+ T cells from PBMCs. CDR3 region: CASSPRRRDWDTQYF. The CDR3, as DNA: TGTGCCAGCAGTCCTCGTCGGCGGGATTGGGATACGCAGTATTTT. Using reference TRBV25-1 and TRBJ2-3 for the parts outside the CDR3, the full variable domain is EADIYQTPRYLVIGTGKKITLECSQTMGHDKMYWYQQDPGMELHLIHYSYGVNSTEKGDLSSESTVSRIRTEHFPLTLESARPSHTSQYLCASSPRRRDWDTQYFGPGTRLTVL.